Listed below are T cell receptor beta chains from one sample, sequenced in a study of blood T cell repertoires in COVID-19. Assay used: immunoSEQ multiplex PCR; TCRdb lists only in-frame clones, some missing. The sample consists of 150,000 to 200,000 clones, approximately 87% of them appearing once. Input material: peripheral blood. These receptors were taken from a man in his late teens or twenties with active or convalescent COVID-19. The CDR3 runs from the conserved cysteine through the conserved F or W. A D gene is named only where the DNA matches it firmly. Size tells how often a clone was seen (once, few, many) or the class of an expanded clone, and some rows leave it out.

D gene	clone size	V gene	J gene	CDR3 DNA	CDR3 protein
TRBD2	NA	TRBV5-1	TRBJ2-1	TGCGCCAGCAGCTGGACCGGGACTAGGGACGGTGAGCAGTTCTTC	CASSWTGTRDGEQFF
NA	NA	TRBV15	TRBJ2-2	TGTGCCACCAGCTCCGACAGACAAGGGGACACCGGGGAGCTGTTTTTT	CATSSDRQGDTGELFF
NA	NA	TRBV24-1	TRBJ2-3	TGTGCCACCAGTGCCGCGGAGACTAGCACAGATACGCAGTATTTT	CATSAAETSTDTQYF
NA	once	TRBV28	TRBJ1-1	TGTGCCAGCAGTTTATCTTTTGTTTTCGCGAATGAAGCTTTCTTT	CASSLSFVFANEAFF
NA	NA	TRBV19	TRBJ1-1	TGTGCCAGTATGAGGGTAGGGGAAGCTTTCTTT	CASMRVGEAFF
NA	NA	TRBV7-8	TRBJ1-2	TGTGCCAGCAGCTTCCGTTCGGGACTGGGACTTACATTC	CASSFRSGLGLTF
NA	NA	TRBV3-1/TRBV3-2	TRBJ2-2	TGTGCCAGCAGCCAAGATCGGGCGGGAAAGCGCACCGGGGAGCTGTTTTTT	CASSQDRAGKRTGELFF
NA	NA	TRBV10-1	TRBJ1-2	TGCGCCAGCAGTGAGTCCCAGGAAGGTGGCTACACCTTC	CASSESQEGGYTF
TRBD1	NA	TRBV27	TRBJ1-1	TGTGCCAGCAGCGAAGATAGGGACAGATTAAACACTGAAGCTTTCTTT	CASSEDRDRLNTEAFF
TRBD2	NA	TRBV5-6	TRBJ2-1	TGTGCCAGCAGGTTAGCGGGGGGGTCCGGCAATGAGCAGTTCTTC	CASRLAGGSGNEQFF
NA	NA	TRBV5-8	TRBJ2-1	TGTGCCAGCAGCTTGGTCTTGGCGGGCTACAATGAGCAGTTCTTC	CASSLVLAGYNEQFF
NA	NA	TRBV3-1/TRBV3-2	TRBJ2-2	TGTGCCAGCAGCCTCGCGTCCGGGATCGGGGAGCTGTTTTTT	CASSLASGIGELFF
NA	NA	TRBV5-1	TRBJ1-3	TGCGCCAGCAGCTTGGAAGGGGGTTCTGGAAACACCATATATTTT	CASSLEGGSGNTIYF
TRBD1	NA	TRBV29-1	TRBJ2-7	TGCAGCGTTGATATTGGACAGGGAGTCAGCGAGCAGTACTTC	CSVDIGQGVSEQYF
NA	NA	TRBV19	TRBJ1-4	TGTGCCAGTAGGGGGAGCCGTGAAAAACTGTTTTTT	CASRGSREKLFF
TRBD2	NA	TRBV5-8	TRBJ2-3	TGTGCCAGCAGCTTAAAAATAGCGGGAGATCGGGAAGATACGCAGTATTTT	CASSLKIAGDREDTQYF
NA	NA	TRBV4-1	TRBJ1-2	TGCGCCAGCAGCCAAGGAGGTAAACTGAAACTAGGCTACACCTTC	CASSQGGKLKLGYTF
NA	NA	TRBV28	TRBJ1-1	TGTGCCACCGGACTCAGGGGCCCTCTGAACACTGAAGCTTTCTTT	CATGLRGPLNTEAFF
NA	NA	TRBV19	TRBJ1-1	TGTGCCAGTAGTTCCGGACAGCAAACTGAAGCTTTCTTT	CASSSGQQTEAFF
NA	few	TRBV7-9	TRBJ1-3	TGTGCCACCTATACTAATCCAGGGGCAATCTCTGGAAACACCATATATTTT	CATYTNPGAISGNTIYF
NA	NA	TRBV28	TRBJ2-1	TGTGCCAGCAGTTTGGTAATAGCTATGTACAATGAGCAGTTCTTC	CASSLVIAMYNEQFF
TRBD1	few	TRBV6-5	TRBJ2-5	TGTGCCAGCTCAACCGGGACAGGACGCCAAGAGACCCAGTACTTC	CASSTGTGRQETQYF
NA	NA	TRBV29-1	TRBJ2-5	TGCAGCGTGCTAGCCGACCCGTATTCCCAAAAAGAGACCCAGTACTTC	CSVLADPYSQKETQYF
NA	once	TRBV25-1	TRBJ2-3	TGTGCCAGCGCCACAGGGTGGCGAGATACGCAGTATTTT	CASATGWRDTQYF
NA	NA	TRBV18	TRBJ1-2	TGTGCCAGCTCACGAGGAGAAGGATATGGCTACACCTTC	CASSRGEGYGYTF
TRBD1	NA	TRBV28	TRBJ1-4	TGTGCCAGCAGTACCGGGACAGGGGAGGAAAAACTGTTTTTT	CASSTGTGEEKLFF
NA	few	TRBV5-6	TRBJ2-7	TGTGCCAGCAGCCTAACGGAGCGGGCCCACGAGCAGTACTTC	CASSLTERAHEQYF
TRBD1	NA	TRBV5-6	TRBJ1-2	TGTGCCAGCAGCTTGGGAAGCGGCCAGGGGGTACGGATTGACTACACCTTC	CASSLGSGQGVRIDYTF
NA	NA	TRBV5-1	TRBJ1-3	TGCGCCAGCAGCGACTCACAGGGCGCTGGAAACACCATATATTTT	CASSDSQGAGNTIYF
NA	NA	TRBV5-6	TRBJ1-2	TGTGCCAGCAGCTTGAACAGGGATGTCTATGGCTACACCTTC	CASSLNRDVYGYTF
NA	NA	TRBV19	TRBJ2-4	TGTGCCAGTAGTATATCCCATTTTGAGGGAGCAAAAAACATTCAGTACTTC	CASSISHFEGAKNIQYF
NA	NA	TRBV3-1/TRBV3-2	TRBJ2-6	TGTGCCAGCAGCACAGGGCGGCCTGGGGCCAACGTCCTGACTTTC	CASSTGRPGANVLTF
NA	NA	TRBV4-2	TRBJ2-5	TGTGCCAGCAGCCAAGATCCCTCAGGAGAGACCCAGTACTTC	CASSQDPSGETQYF
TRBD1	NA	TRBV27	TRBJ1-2	TGTGCCAGCAGTTTACGGCCGGGACAGCATAGGGATAACTATGGCTACACCTTC	CASSLRPGQHRDNYGYTF
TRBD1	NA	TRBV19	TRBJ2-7	TGTGCCAGTAGTATTTCAGGACAGGGTTTCTACGAGCAGTACTTC	CASSISGQGFYEQYF
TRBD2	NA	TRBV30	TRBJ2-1	TGTGCCTGGAGGGATCCTTCGAGACTAGCGGGAGTGGGTAATGAGCAGTTCTTC	CAWRDPSRLAGVGNEQFF
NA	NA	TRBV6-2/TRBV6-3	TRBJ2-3	TGTGCCAGCAGCGGGGGGCGCGGGAGAGCAGATACGCAGTATTTT	CASSGGRGRADTQYF
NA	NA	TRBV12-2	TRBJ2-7	TGTGCAAGTCGCTTAGCATCAGTGGAGGACTTTTCCTACGAGCAGTACTTC	CASRLASVEDFSYEQYF
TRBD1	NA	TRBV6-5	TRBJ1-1	TGTGCCAGCAGTCCCGGGACAGGCAGGACTGAAGCTTTCTTT	CASSPGTGRTEAFF
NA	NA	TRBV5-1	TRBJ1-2	TGCGCCAGCAGCTTGACGGGATCTAGCTCGGGCTATGGCTACACCTTC	CASSLTGSSSGYGYTF
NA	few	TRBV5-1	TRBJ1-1	TGCGCCAGCAGCTTACAGGGTTATGTCGACACTGAAGCTTTCTTT	CASSLQGYVDTEAFF
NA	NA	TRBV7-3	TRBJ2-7	TGTGCCAGCAGCTTAGTAACATCCGGGGTCCACGAGCAGTACTTC	CASSLVTSGVHEQYF
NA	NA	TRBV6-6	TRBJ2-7	TGTGCCAGCAGTTACGGTAGTAGCAGCTACGAGCAGTACTTC	CASSYGSSSYEQYF
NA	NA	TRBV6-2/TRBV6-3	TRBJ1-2	TGTGCCAGCAGTTACACAGGAGACTATGGCTACACCTTC	CASSYTGDYGYTF
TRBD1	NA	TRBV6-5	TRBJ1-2	TGTGCCAGCAGTTACTCCGGGACAGGAAACTATGGCTACACCTTC	CASSYSGTGNYGYTF
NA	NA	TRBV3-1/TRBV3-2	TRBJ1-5	TGTGCCAGCAGCCAAGATCCTTTTCAGCCCCAGCATTTT	CASSQDPFQPQHF
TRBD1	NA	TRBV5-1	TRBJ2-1	TGCGCCAGCAAAAGGGACAGCACCTACAATGAGCAGTTCTTC	CASKRDSTYNEQFF
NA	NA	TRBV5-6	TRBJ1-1	TGTGCCAGCAGCTTGCAGGGAAGGGACACTGAAGCTTTCTTT	CASSLQGRDTEAFF
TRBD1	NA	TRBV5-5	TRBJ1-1	TGTGCCAGCAGTCTCGAACCAGGGGGCAACACTGAAGCTTTCTTT	CASSLEPGGNTEAFF
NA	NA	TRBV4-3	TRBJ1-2	TGCGCCAGCAGCCAAGTGGGGGCAGCTAGCGGCTACACCTTC	CASSQVGAASGYTF
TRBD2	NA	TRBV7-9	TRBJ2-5	TGTGCCAGCAGCTTCCTACTAGCGGGGGGTGAGACCCAGTACTTC	CASSFLLAGGETQYF
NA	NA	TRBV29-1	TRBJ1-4	TGCAGCGTTGCGGAGGGAGCGGCTGAAAAACTGTTTTTT	CSVAEGAAEKLFF
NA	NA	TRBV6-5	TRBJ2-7	TGTGCCAGCACCAGAGTTGACAGAGTGTACGAGCAGTACTTC	CASTRVDRVYEQYF
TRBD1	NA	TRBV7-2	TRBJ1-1	TGTGCCAGCAGCGACCCGAACAGGGGTTACACTGAAGCTTTCTTT	CASSDPNRGYTEAFF
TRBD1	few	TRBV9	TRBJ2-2	TGTGCCAGCAGCGTCAGACAGGGGATCACCGGGGAGCTGTTTTTT	CASSVRQGITGELFF
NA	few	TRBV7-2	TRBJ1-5	TGTGCCAGCAGCTTATCTAGGGGAGGTCAGCCCCAGCATTTT	CASSLSRGGQPQHF
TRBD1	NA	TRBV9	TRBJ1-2	TGTGCCAGCAGGCCAACAGGGGGCAGCGGCTACACCTTC	CASRPTGGSGYTF
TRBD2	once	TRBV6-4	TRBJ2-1	TGTGCCAGCAGTGATGGTGGACTAGCAAACAATGAGCAGTTCTTC	CASSDGGLANNEQFF
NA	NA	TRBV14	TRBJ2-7	TGTGCCAGCAGCACCCGGGACTTCTCCTACGAGCAGTACTTC	CASSTRDFSYEQYF